These 24 T cell receptor beta chains came from one sample sequenced in a study of shared clonotypes between healthy human individuals. Assay: immunoSEQ multiplex PCR; the TCRdb copy retains only in-frame clones and omits some. The sample holds 760,000 or so clones, around 96% seen once. Selected positively for CCR7 and CD45RO-negative, naive CD8 cells excluded terminally differentiated effector memory CD45RA+ cells. The specimen was naive CD8+ T cells sorted from blood. The source of these receptors is a young man in good health.

The V and J genes are TRBV7-6 and TRBJ2-1; TRBD2 matches 7 bases. The length of the CDR3 is 13 residues. Germline V CDR1 and CDR2: SGHVS, FNYEAQ. Unmatched junction bases numbered 2, after V lost 1 base and J lost 8 bases. CDR3 in amino acids: CASSLGSGDEQFF. CDR3 nucleotides: TGTGCCAGCAGCTTAGGCAGCGGGGATGAGCAGTTCTTC. Combining the CDR3 with reference TRBV7-6 and TRBJ2-1 gives the whole variable domain GAGVSQSPRYKVTKRGQDVALRCDPISGHVSLYWYRQALGQGPEFLTYFNYEAQQDKSGLPNDRFSAERPEGSISTLTIQRTEQRDSAMYRCASSLGSGDEQFFGPGTRLTVL.

Regarding this clone: Distinct nucleotide sequences in the sample also encode this CDR3. The chain joins TRBV4-1 to TRBJ2-7, with D unclear. Trimming took off 1 base at V and 1 base at J, with 5 bases between the two ends. This CDR3 spans 13 amino acids. CDR1 MGHRA and CDR2 YSYEKL come from the germline V gene. The CDR3 bases are TGCGCCAGCAGCCAAGTTGGTTCCTACGAGCAGTACTTC. It encodes CASSQVGSYEQYF.

The chain combines TRBV5-1 with TRBJ2-1; 7 positions match TRBD1. Trimming took 3 bases from V and 8 from J; bases not matched to a gene: 8. The CDR3 runs to 14 residues. Germline V gene data show CDR1 as SGHRS and CDR2 as YFSETQ. The CDR3 loop is CASSSKTGMDEQFF. The CDR3 DNA follows: TGCGCCAGCAGCTCCAAGACAGGGATGGATGAGCAGTTCTTC.

V gene TRBV29-1 combines with J gene TRBJ1-2; 9 nucleotides align to TRBD1. Losses at the gene ends were 1 base for V and 5 bases for J; bases not matched to a gene: 8. CDR3 length equals 15 residues. Germline values: CDR1 SQVTM, CDR2 ANQGSEA. CDR3 region: CSVEGTGEGRYGYTF. In nucleotides, the CDR3 is TGCAGCGTTGAAGGGACAGGGGAAGGACGTTATGGCTACACCTTC.

A note on this clone: One end of the junction fails to match germline, which may point to a read error. V is TRBV29-1 and J is TRBJ1-1; unclear D gene. CDR3 length: 11 residues. CDR1 and CDR2 from the germline V gene are SQVTM and ANQGSEA. CDR3 bases: TGCAGTGTTGAGAGCGACACTGAAGCTTTCTTT. Its protein product is CSVESDTEAFF.

The chain employs TRBV11-2 and TRBJ2-2; D remains ambiguous. Germline CDR1 is SGHAT and CDR2 is FQNNGV. V gave up 7 bases and J gave up 6 bases, with 12 bases separating them. This CDR3 comprises 13 residues. The CDR3 protein is CASTPPRAGELFF. CDR3 sequence (DNA): TGTGCCAGCACCCCCCCTAGGGCCGGGGAGCTGTTTTTT.

The chain employs TRBV10-2 and TRBJ2-7; a weak D match, TRBD2 (5 bases). The CDR3 totals 15 residues. Germline values: CDR1 WSHSY, CDR2 SAAADI. Trimming removed 4 bases from V and 6 bases from J, with 19 bases in between. As DNA, the CDR3 is TGCGCCAGCAGTGGCCTTGGCTCGGGGTCGTTCGAGCAGTACTTC. Translation gives CASSGLGSGSFEQYF.

The V call is TRBV7-8, the J call TRBJ2-3, with TRBD2 identical over 9 bases. Germline V gene lookup returns CDR1 SGHVS and CDR2 FQNEAQ. Losses at the gene ends were 5 bases for V and 1 base for J; bases not matched to a gene: 7. This CDR3 is 16 amino acids long. The CDR3 DNA sequence: TGTGCCAGCAGCGCCCCGACTAGCGGCCGCACAGATACGCAGTATTTT. Encoded protein: CASSAPTSGRTDTQYF.

The chain combines TRBV27 with TRBJ1-2; D is uncertain. The V end lost 4 bases, the J end lost 8 bases, and 11 bases lay between the germline ends. Germline CDR1 MNHEY, CDR2 SMNVEV (reference sequence). The CDR3 length is 12 residues. CDR3 loop: CASSSRLGGYTF. In DNA form, the CDR3 reads TGTGCCAGCAGTTCTAGGCTAGGGGGCTACACCTTC.

The chain recombines TRBV7-9 with TRBJ2-7, with D perhaps TRBD1 or TRBD2 (5 bases each). CDR1 is SEHNR, CDR2 FQNEAQ, per germline (reference sequence). Trimming removed 4 bases at V and 1 base at J, with 17 bases between. The CDR3 runs to 16 residues. The CDR3 here is CASSSSVQGPSYEQYF. In DNA, the CDR3 is TGTGCCAGCAGCTCCTCCGTCCAGGGACCTTCCTACGAGCAGTACTTC.

The rearrangement uses TRBV6-1 and TRBJ2-1, with 12 nucleotides matching TRBD1. The junction had 18 bases not matched to a gene; V was cut back by 1 base and J by 8 bases. From germline, CDR1 is MNHNS and CDR2 SASEGT. The CDR3 has 20 residues. The CDR3: CASSEEGGQGAFRTGYEQFF. The CDR3 DNA is TGTGCCAGCAGTGAAGAGGGGGGACAGGGGGCGTTCAGGACGGGATATGAGCAGTTCTTC.

This chain uses TRBV28 with TRBJ1-2; possible D gene TRBD1, 5 bases. V was clipped by 5 bases and J by 8 bases, with 21 bases between them. This CDR3 has 15 residues. CDR1 and CDR2 (germline): MDHEN, SYDVKM. In nucleotides, the CDR3 is TGTGCCAGCAGTCTACGGGACGCTTTTTGGCAAGGCTACACCTTC. Its protein product is CASSLRDAFWQGYTF.

V and J are TRBV9 and TRBJ1-1; D is possibly TRBD1 (5 bases). V lost 0 bases and J 2 bases, leaving 11 bases between the germline ends. Germline lookup yields CDR1 SGDLS and CDR2 YYNGEE. CDR3 size: 15 residues. The DNA for the CDR3 is TGTGCCAGCAGCGTAGAAGGGGATCTAAACACTGAAGCTTTCTTT. It encodes CASSVEGDLNTEAFF. The full variable domain, with the rest looked up from reference TRBV9 and TRBJ1-1, is DSGVTQTPKHLITATGQRVTLRCSPRSGDLSVYWYQQSLDQGLQFLIQYYNGEERAKGNILERFSAQQFPDLHSELNLSSLELGDSALYFCASSVEGDLNTEAFFGQGTRLTVV.

In this sample, this clone turned up once. The DNA of the CDR3 is TGTGCCAGCAGCTTCCCCTCCCCGAGGAACGTCCTTGTTGAGCAGTTCTTC. It translates to CASSFPSPRNVLVEQFF. This sequence joins TRBV7-9 and TRBJ2-1, with D unclear. Germline-derived CDR1 and CDR2 are SEHNR and FQNEAQ (reference sequence). There are 17 residues in the CDR3. Trimming took 3 bases from V and 9 from J, leaving 24 bases between them.

The V call is TRBV7-6, the J call TRBJ1-1; tentative D call: TRBD1 (6 bases). The CDR3 is 16 residues long. V dropped 6 bases and J dropped 1 base, with 18 bases sitting between them. The germline CDR1 and CDR2 sequences are SGHVS and FNYEAQ. The CDR3 nucleotides are TGTGCCAGCAGTTCCGCAGGGGTGAGAGAGAACACTGAAGCTTTCTTT. It encodes CASSSAGVRENTEAFF.

V and J are TRBV5-4 and TRBJ2-2; 9 bases fit TRBD1. CDR1 and CDR2 (germline): SGHNT, YYREEE (reference sequence). This CDR3 is built from 17 residues. The V gene end was trimmed by 2 bases and the J gene end by 1 base; junction bases not matched to a gene: 6. This CDR3 is CASSFFDRGMNTGELFF. CDR3 coding DNA: TGTGCCAGCAGCTTTTTTGACAGGGGGATGAACACCGGGGAGCTGTTTTTT.

This CDR3 reads CASSGDLGTDTQYF. The CDR3 region has the DNA TGTGCCAGCAGCGGCGATTTGGGCACAGATACGCAGTATTTT. The rearrangement uses TRBV7-6 and TRBJ2-3; D is undetermined. Germline-derived CDR1 and CDR2 are SGHVS and FNYEAQ. V lost 5 bases and J 1 base, leaving 10 bases between the germline ends. The CDR3 runs to 14 residues.

V usage is TRBV2 and J usage is TRBJ2-3; TRBD2 agrees at 10 bases. Germline assignment: CDR1 SNHLY and CDR2 FYNNEI. Unmatched junction bases numbered 12, after V lost 3 bases and J lost 6 bases. The CDR3 length is 17 residues. The CDR3 protein is CASSDPQFSGRWDTQYF. DNA for the CDR3: TGTGCCAGCAGTGATCCTCAATTTAGCGGGAGGTGGGATACGCAGTATTTT.

The chain links TRBV2 to TRBJ2-5; no firm D call. V gave up 7 bases and J gave up 5 bases, with 11 bases separating them. The CDR3 covers 12 residues. The germline gives CDR1 SNHLY, CDR2 FYNNEI. CDR3 in DNA: TGTGCCAGCATCGCAGGCCGGGAGACCCAGTACTTC. Its protein is CASIAGRETQYF.

The chain links TRBV7-8 to TRBJ2-7; TRBD2 is a possible D gene (7 bases). V lost 5 bases and J lost 2, with 16 bases in between. From germline, CDR1 is SGHVS and CDR2 FQNEAQ. The CDR3 contains 15 residues. CDR3 sequence reads: CASSEGGTFTYEQYF. DNA of the CDR3: TGTGCCAGCAGCGAGGGGGGGACGTTTACCTACGAGCAGTACTTC.

Written as DNA, the CDR3 is TGTGCCAGCATCGGACTATCAGATACGCAGTATTTT. Its protein is CASIGLSDTQYF. The chain joins TRBV6-6 to TRBJ2-3, with D perhaps TRBD2 (6 bases). There are 12 residues in the CDR3. Germline V CDR1 and CDR2: MNHNY, SVGAGI (reference sequence). V was trimmed by 7 bases and J by 4 bases, leaving 9 bases between them.

This clone has just one count. V gene TRBV7-9 combines with J gene TRBJ2-7; 7 bases agree with TRBD1. The CDR3 has 16 amino acids. CDR1 and CDR2 from the germline V gene are SEHNR and FQNEAQ (reference sequence). Germline trimming cut 4 bases from V and 7 bases from J; bases unmatched to any gene: 16. In nucleotides, the CDR3 is TGTGCCAGCAGCTACGTACTCCGAGACAGGGATGATGAGCAGTACTTC. It is translated as CASSYVLRDRDDEQYF.

The V and J genes are TRBV28 and TRBJ1-5, with 10 bases matching TRBD1. This CDR3 is 18 amino acids long. CDR1 is MDHEN, CDR2 SYDVKM, per germline. V was clipped by 6 bases and J by 3 bases; unmatched bases: 14. The CDR3 region has the DNA TGTGCCAGCAGCTTCCCCCCCCGGGACAGGGGTCTCAATCAGCCCCAGCATTTT. Translating gives CASSFPPRDRGLNQPQHF.

This chain uses TRBV7-8 with TRBJ2-7; weak D call: TRBD1 (5 bases). The CDR3 spans 16 residues. V shed 4 bases and J shed 0 bases, with 16 bases lying between them. Germline assignment: CDR1 SGHVS and CDR2 FQNEAQ. The CDR3 reads CASSSRETASSYEQYF. In DNA, the CDR3 is TGTGCCAGCAGCTCCCGCGAGACAGCGTCCTCCTACGAGCAGTACTTC.